These 20 T cell receptor beta chains were all obtained from the same sample, sequenced in a study of blood T cells in healthy people across ages. Through a sample-barcoded 5' primer and a J-beta primer mix, a second PCR was run for roughly 6 to 11 cycles. TCRdb itself ran the 5' RACE reads through MiXCR, one entry per CDR3 protein. The sample holds over 1,200,000 distinct CDR3 sequences, roughly 64% seen once. The sample comprised blood. Receptor source: a man younger than 30 in good health.

This chain uses TRBV20-1 with TRBJ1-2, with 7 bases identical to TRBD1. The CDR3 runs 14 residues. Germline-derived CDR1 and CDR2 are DFQATT and SNEGSKA (reference sequence). Trimming cost V 1 base and J 2 bases; bases outside gene matches: 4. The CDR3 DNA reads TGCAGTGCTAGAGCAGCACAGGGGAACTATGGCTACACCTTC. Protein: CSARAAQGNYGYTF.

This clonotype was seen more than once but under ten times. The CDR3: CASALSRYNEQFF. CDR3 DNA sequence: TGTGCCAGCGCTTTAAGTAGGTACAATGAGCAGTTCTTC. This chain links TRBV12-3 or TRBV12-4 with TRBJ2-1; D not certain. The CDR3 is 13 amino acids. Trimming removed 8 bases from V and 4 bases from J, with 12 bases in between.

The CDR3, as DNA: TGTGCCAGCAGCTACCCACAGGGGGCGATGAATGAGCAGTTCTTC. The encoded protein is CASSYPQGAMNEQFF. This chain links TRBV7-9 with TRBJ2-1; 9 nucleotides agree with TRBD1. J lost 7 bases, V lost 4 bases, and 8 bases had no gene match. The CDR3 contains 15 residues. Germline V gene data show CDR1 as SEHNR and CDR2 as FQNEAQ (reference sequence).

V is TRBV5-1 and J is TRBJ2-3; 9 positions agree with TRBD1. The CDR3 is made up of 16 amino acids. V trimming: 1 base; J trimming: 5 bases; junction bases outside the gene matches: 8. Germline V gene data show CDR1 as SGHRS and CDR2 as YFSETQ. CDR3 nucleotides: TGCGCCAGCAGCTTGATGGGACAGGGAGTTGTAGATACGCAGTATTTT. Translated, it gives CASSLMGQGVVDTQYF. The complete variable domain, with remaining parts taken from reference TRBV5-1 and TRBJ2-3, reads KAGVTQTPRYLIKTRGQQVTLSCSPISGHRSVSWYQQTPGQGLQFLFEYFSETQRNKGNFPGRFSGRQFSNSRSEMNVSTLELGDSALYLCASSLMGQGVVDTQYFGPGTRLTVL.

The chain employs TRBV5-1 and TRBJ1-2, with D unclear. CDR1 is SGHRS, CDR2 YFSETQ, per germline. The CDR3 runs to 15 residues. V was shortened by 0 bases and J by 3 bases, with 12 bases between the two germline ends. In DNA, the CDR3 is TGCGCCAGCAGCTTGGAGGAGGGAACGGACTATGGCTACACCTTC. Its protein product is CASSLEEGTDYGYTF.

This sequence joins TRBV27 and TRBJ2-7; D might be TRBD2 (6 bases). The end of the DNA fits TRBJ2-5 better, so the J call may be wrong. Germline values: CDR1 MNHEY, CDR2 SMNVEV (reference sequence). The CDR3 length is 16 residues. Here the CDR3 reads CASSSHLVSSEETQYF. In DNA form, the CDR3 reads TGTGCCAGCAGTTCTCACCTCGTTTCTAGCGAGGAGACCCAGTACTTC.

The chain links TRBV5-1 to TRBJ2-2, with D perhaps matching TRBD2 (6 bases). The V end was cut by 4 bases, the J end by 7 bases, with 14 bases between. CDR1 SGHRS and CDR2 YFSETQ come from the germline V gene. This CDR3 is 14 amino acids long. CDR3 in DNA: TGCGCCAGCAGCACCCCGGACTATATCGGGGAGCTGTTTTTT. Protein sequence: CASSTPDYIGELFF.

The CDR3 protein is CASSPTFKSYNEQFF. CDR3 DNA sequence: TGTGCCAGCTCACCAACTTTCAAGTCATACAATGAGCAGTTCTTC. The chain is built from TRBV18 and TRBJ2-1; D uncertain. From germline, CDR1 is KGHSH and CDR2 LQKENI. V was clipped by 2 bases and J by 4 bases, with 12 bases between them. The CDR3 sequence is 15 residues long.

A few counts support this clonotype. The CDR3, as DNA: TGCGCCAGCAGCCAACTTGGGACTATAGATGAGCAGTACTTC. It yields the protein CASSQLGTIDEQYF. The V and J genes are TRBV4-1 and TRBJ2-7, with TRBD2 identical over 7 bases. Germline CDR1 MGHRA, CDR2 YSYEKL. CDR3 length equals 14 residues. V was pared by 2 bases and J by 7 bases, with 8 bases of the junction left unmatched.

The V gene is TRBV14, the J gene TRBJ2-5; a possible D gene is TRBD2 (6 bases). This CDR3 contains 15 residues. The germline V and J ends were trimmed by 0 bases and 4 bases, with 12 bases remaining between them. CDR1 and CDR2 from the germline V gene are SGHDN and FVKESK. CDR3 amino acids: CASSQEGGSRETQYF. The CDR3 DNA is TGTGCCAGCAGCCAAGAGGGGGGTTCCCGAGAGACCCAGTACTTC.

This chain uses TRBV4-3 with TRBJ2-5; D remains unclear. Trimming shortened V by 0 bases and J by 1 base, and 15 bases separated the two germline ends. This CDR3 region has 17 residues. The germline V gene encodes CDR1 LGHNA and CDR2 YSLEER. CDR3: CASSQDGRLQAQETQYF. The CDR3, as DNA: TGCGCCAGCAGCCAAGATGGGCGTTTGCAGGCCCAAGAGACCCAGTACTTC.

As concerns this clonotype: The conserved closing phenylalanine or tryptophan is absent in this CDR3, likely reflecting a read error. The rearrangement uses TRBV4-3 and TRBJ2-1; D may be TRBD1 (7 bases). There are 18 residues in the CDR3. Germline values: CDR1 LGHNA, CDR2 YSLEER. V lost 0 bases and J 1 base, leaving 16 bases between the germline ends. DNA for the CDR3: TGCGCCAGCAGCCAAGACAGGGGGGCCATAGTGTCCTACAATGAGCAGTTCTTA. Translated, it gives CASSQDRGAIVSYNEQFL.

The rearrangement links TRBV10-1 to TRBJ2-5; D not certain. Germline V CDR1 and CDR2: WNHNN, SYGVQD (reference sequence). V dropped 3 bases and J dropped 3 bases, with 11 bases sitting between them. The CDR3 runs to 14 residues. The CDR3 bases are TGCGCCAGCAGTGACCCTGGGCTAGAAGAGACCCAGTACTTC. Its protein is CASSDPGLEETQYF.

The gene calls are TRBV30 and TRBJ2-5, with unresolved D. The tail of the sequence fits TRBJ2-7 better, so the J call may be wrong. The length of the CDR3 is 15 residues. The V gene's germline CDR1 is GTSNPN and CDR2 SVGIG (reference sequence). CDR3 sequence: CAWNPPAFGTYEQYF. CDR3 coding DNA: TGTGCCTGGAATCCCCCTGCATTCGGAACCTACGAGCAGTACTTC.

CDR3 amino acids: CATSDRTDTQYF. The CDR3 nucleotides read TGTGCCACCAGTGACCGTACAGATACGCAGTATTTT. This chain joins TRBV24-1 and TRBJ2-3; no definite D call. CDR3 length: 12 residues. The V gene's germline CDR1 is KGHDR and CDR2 SFDVKD. Trimming removed 4 bases at V and 3 bases at J, with 4 bases between.

This clonotype showed up just once. The chain recombines TRBV5-1 with TRBJ2-7; D is ambiguous. V was cut by 4 bases and J by 2 bases, with 7 bases left in between. CDR1 SGHRS and CDR2 YFSETQ come from the germline V gene. The CDR3 is made up of 12 amino acids. CDR3 residues: CASSATTYEQYF. In DNA, the CDR3 is TGCGCCAGCAGCGCGACCACCTACGAGCAGTACTTC.

Turning to this clonotype: This may be a read error: a much more frequent sequence differs by one nucleotide. The chain employs TRBV12-3 or TRBV12-4 and TRBJ2-7; D is perhaps TRBD1 or TRBD2 (5 bases each). The length of the CDR3 is 12 residues. The CDR3 nucleotides read TGTGCCAGCAGTTCCCGGGGCTACGTGCAGTACTTC. Translation gives CASSSRGYVQYF.

V usage is TRBV3-1 and J usage is TRBJ2-7; TRBD1 agrees at 10 bases. The V gene end was trimmed by 4 bases and the J gene end by 3 bases; junction bases not matched to a gene: 15. The germline V gene has CDR1 LGHDT and CDR2 YNNKEL (reference sequence). CDR3 length: 18 residues. The CDR3 DNA reads TGTGCCAGCAGCCTAACGGTTGGTGGGACAGGGGTGTTCTACGAGCAGTACTTC. This encodes CASSLTVGGTGVFYEQYF.

The CDR3, as DNA: TGTGCCAGCAGTTACGTCAGGGAGGCACCCCTCCACTTT. This codes for CASSYVREAPLHF. The chain couples TRBV6-2 or TRBV6-3 to TRBJ1-6, with D possibly matching TRBD1 (5 bases). The CDR3 is 13 residues long. The germline V and J ends were trimmed by 2 bases and 11 bases, with 10 bases remaining between them. Germline CDR1 is MNHEY and CDR2 is SVGEGT.

V gene TRBV6-1 combines with J gene TRBJ1-6; TRBD1 agrees at 12 bases. Germline lookup yields CDR1 MNHNS and CDR2 SASEGT. J lost 10 bases, V lost 2 bases, and 3 bases had no gene match. This CDR3 region has 15 residues. CDR3 DNA: TGTGCCAGCAGTGAAATGGGACAGGGGGCATCACCCCTCCACTTT. Protein sequence: CASSEMGQGASPLHF.